This is a list of T cell receptor beta chains from one sample in a study of vaccination effects on CD4 cells after COVID-19. TCRdb's table, derived via immunoSEQ multiplex PCR, lists solely in-frame clones and lacks some. This sample has around 45,000 clones, with about 76% found just once. Which antigens these TCRs recognize remains unknown. Sequencing was performed on CD4+ T cells from PBMCs cultured without peptide, taken before COVID-19 vaccination. The source is a human donor who had a prior SARS-CoV-2 infection. The CDR3 runs from the conserved cysteine through the conserved F or W. The D gene is left open where the match is weak. Some rows mark clone size as missing; the rest say once, few, many or name a class of expanded clone.

v_call	d_call	j_call	clone_size	cdr3_aa	cdr3_nt
TRBV2	NA	TRBJ2-1	NA	CASSGHTMSQFF	TGTGCCAGCAGCGGCCACACAATGTCGCAGTTCTTC
TRBV3-1/TRBV3-2	TRBD1	TRBJ2-5	NA	CASSLAGTGGLRETQYF	TGTGCCAGCAGCCTTGCCGGGACAGGGGGTTTAAGGGAGACCCAGTACTTC
TRBV5-4	NA	TRBJ2-3	NA	CASSQGGVKDTQYF	TGTGCCAGCAGCCAAGGGGGGGTGAAAGATACGCAGTATTTT
TRBV9	NA	TRBJ2-2	NA	CASSVEVEGSGELFF	TGTGCCAGCAGCGTAGAAGTAGAGGGTTCCGGGGAGCTGTTTTTT
TRBV7-8	TRBD2	TRBJ2-7	NA	CASSHQGLAGYEQYF	TGTGCCAGCAGCCATCAGGGACTAGCGGGCTACGAGCAGTACTTC
TRBV11-3	NA	TRBJ1-1	NA	CASSPLSRMNTEAFF	TGTGCCAGCAGCCCGCTATCACGGATGAACACTGAAGCTTTCTTT
TRBV10-3	NA	TRBJ2-7	NA	CAISESMGSYEQYF	TGTGCCATCAGTGAGTCGATGGGGAGCTACGAGCAGTACTTC
TRBV10-3	NA	TRBJ2-7	once	CAISELEGAGEQYF	TGTGCCATCAGTGAGCTTGAGGGGGCGGGGGAGCAGTACTTC
TRBV2	NA	TRBJ2-3	NA	CASSEPDIFTTDTQYF	TGTGCCAGCAGTGAACCAGACATTTTTACCACAGATACGCAGTATTTT
TRBV14	NA	TRBJ2-7	NA	CASSQTRSSYEQYF	TGTGCCAGCAGCCAAACACGTAGCTCCTACGAGCAGTACTTC
TRBV19	NA	TRBJ1-1	once	CASSQPGGNTEAFF	TGTGCCAGTAGCCAGCCAGGAGGGAACACTGAAGCTTTCTTT
TRBV19	NA	TRBJ1-3	NA	CASSRGVSGNTIYF	TGTGCCAGTAGCCGAGGGGTCTCTGGAAACACCATATATTTT
TRBV2	NA	TRBJ2-7	NA	CASSGWAGSSYEQYF	TGTGCCAGCAGTGGGTGGGCAGGCAGCTCCTACGAGCAGTACTTC
TRBV2	TRBD1	TRBJ2-7	few	CASRGQGVGEQYF	TGTGCCAGCAGAGGCCAGGGGGTGGGGGAGCAGTACTTC
TRBV5-1	TRBD1	TRBJ1-6	NA	CASSYNGQGAYNSPLHF	TGCGCCAGCAGCTACAACGGACAGGGGGCCTATAATTCACCCCTCCACTTT
TRBV24-1	TRBD1	TRBJ2-3	NA	CATSDIRDRESDTQYF	TGTGCCACCAGTGACATCCGGGACAGGGAGTCAGATACGCAGTATTTT
TRBV18	TRBD1	TRBJ2-7	once	CASSPTTGLYEQYF	TGTGCCAGCTCACCGACGACAGGGCTCTACGAGCAGTACTTC
TRBV29-1	TRBD2	TRBJ2-1	NA	CSVQRTSGSASGHEQFF	TGCAGCGTTCAAAGGACTAGCGGATCTGCGAGCGGCCATGAGCAGTTCTTC
TRBV4-2	NA	TRBJ1-2	few	CASSRPGHFNYGYTF	TGTGCCAGCAGCCGGCCGGGACATTTTAACTATGGCTACACCTTC
TRBV5-8	NA	TRBJ2-7	once	CASSPQIASYEQYF	TGTGCCAGCAGCCCGCAAATTGCCTCCTACGAGCAGTACTTC
TRBV16	TRBD1	TRBJ1-1	NA	CASSQFEQGRTEAFF	TGTGCCAGCAGCCAATTTGAACAGGGGAGAACTGAAGCTTTCTTT
TRBV5-4	NA	TRBJ2-1	few	CASSRGASGSYNEQFF	TGTGCCAGCAGCCGGGGGGCAAGTGGATCCTACAATGAGCAGTTCTTC
TRBV28	NA	TRBJ2-7	NA	CATGTITGVLREQYF	TGTGCCACGGGGACAATTACGGGAGTACTAAGAGAGCAGTACTTC
TRBV7-2	NA	TRBJ1-1	few	CASSLERGWILTEAFF	TGTGCCAGCAGCTTAGAGAGGGGATGGATTCTTACTGAAGCTTTCTTT
TRBV5-4	NA	TRBJ1-2	NA	CASSYQTGGAVYGYTF	TGTGCCAGCAGCTACCAGACGGGGGGCGCGGTATATGGCTACACCTTC
TRBV5-1	NA	TRBJ1-1	few	CASRREGLNTEAFF	TGCGCCAGCAGGAGGGAGGGCTTGAACACTGAAGCTTTCTTT
TRBV25-1	NA	TRBJ1-1	NA	CASSETGTYTEAFF	TGTGCCAGCAGTGAAACCGGCACCTACACTGAAGCTTTCTTT
TRBV13	TRBD1	TRBJ1-1	NA	CASSIWGRGRDTEAFF	TGTGCCAGCAGCATTTGGGGCAGGGGGCGCGACACTGAAGCTTTCTTT
TRBV4-2	NA	TRBJ2-5	NA	CASSQGGQFLETQYF	TGTGCCAGCAGCCAAGGGGGACAATTTCTCGAGACCCAGTACTTC
TRBV5-1	NA	TRBJ1-4	few	CASSAIQGGGEKLFF	TGCGCCAGCAGCGCGATCCAGGGTGGTGGGGAAAAACTGTTTTTT
TRBV11-3	NA	TRBJ2-5	NA	CASSLEGTFQETQYF	TGTGCCAGCAGCTTAGAAGGGACATTCCAAGAGACCCAGTACTTC
TRBV5-6	TRBD1	TRBJ1-4	few	CASSLGTGRPNEKLFF	TGTGCCAGCAGCCTAGGGACAGGGCGGCCTAATGAAAAACTGTTTTTT
TRBV2	NA	TRBJ1-1	NA	CASSWVGNTEAFF	TGTGCCAGCAGTTGGGTGGGGAACACTGAAGCTTTCTTT
TRBV9	NA	TRBJ2-3	NA	CASSKGVDTDTQYF	TGTGCCAGCAGCAAAGGGGTGGACACAGATACGCAGTATTTT
TRBV2	NA	TRBJ1-1	NA	CASTYQFNTEAFF	TGTGCCAGCACGTACCAATTTAACACTGAAGCTTTCTTT
TRBV5-4	TRBD1	TRBJ2-5	NA	CASSAGGRETQYF	TGTGCCAGCAGCGCAGGGGGCCGAGAGACCCAGTACTTC
TRBV27	TRBD2	TRBJ2-7	NA	CASSSPGLAGGLNEQYF	TGTGCCAGCAGTTCCCCGGGACTAGCGGGAGGGCTGAACGAGCAGTACTTC